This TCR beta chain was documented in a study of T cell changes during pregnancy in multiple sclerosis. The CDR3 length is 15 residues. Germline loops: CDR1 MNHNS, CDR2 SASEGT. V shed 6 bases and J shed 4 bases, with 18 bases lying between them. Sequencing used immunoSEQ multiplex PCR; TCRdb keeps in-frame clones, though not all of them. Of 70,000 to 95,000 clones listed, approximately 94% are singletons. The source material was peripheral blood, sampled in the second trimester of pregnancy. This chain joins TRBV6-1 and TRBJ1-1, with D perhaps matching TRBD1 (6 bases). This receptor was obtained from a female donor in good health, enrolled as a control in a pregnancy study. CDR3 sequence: CASRATGLISTEAFF. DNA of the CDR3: TGTGCCAGCAGGGCGACAGGCCTCATAAGCACTGAAGCTTTCTTT.